This TCR beta chain was identified in a study of blood T cell repertoires in COVID-19. Across the whole study: The study drew acute and convalescent COVID-19 samples from the United States, Italy and Spain. T cells, B-cell-depleted T cells, or PBMCs provided the cDNA or gDNA that served as material.

Source study methods: Estimated nucleated cell counts came from reference gene primer amplification. The assay was immunoSEQ multiplex PCR, and TCRdb's table has in-frame clones only and misses some. V and J calls plus clone size are reproduced from that table; the DNA served to infer D and trimming. Of fewer than 350,000 clones listed, about 90% are singletons. From germline, CDR1 is SGHTA and CDR2 FQGNSA. V gave up 5 bases and J gave up 3 bases; unmatched junction bases: 4. This CDR3 has 13 amino acids. Material for sequencing was peripheral blood. This TCR was recovered from a woman aged 25 to 39 who had recovered from COVID-19. The chain has TRBV7-2 and TRBJ2-7; 7 nucleotides align to TRBD1. Written as DNA, the CDR3 is TGTGCCAGCAGCACTGACAGGGACTACGAGCAGTACTTC. Its protein product is CASSTDRDYEQYF.